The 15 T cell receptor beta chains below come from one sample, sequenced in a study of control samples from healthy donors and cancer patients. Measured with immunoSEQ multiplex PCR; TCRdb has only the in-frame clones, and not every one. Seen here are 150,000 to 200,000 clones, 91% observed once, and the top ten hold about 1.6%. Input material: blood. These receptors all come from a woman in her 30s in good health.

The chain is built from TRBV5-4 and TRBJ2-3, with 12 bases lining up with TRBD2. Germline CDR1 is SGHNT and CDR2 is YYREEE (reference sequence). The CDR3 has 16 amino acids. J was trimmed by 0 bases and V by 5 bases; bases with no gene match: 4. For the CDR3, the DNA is TGTGCCAGCAGGACCGGACTAGCGGGGAGCACAGATACGCAGTATTTT. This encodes CASRTGLAGSTDTQYF.

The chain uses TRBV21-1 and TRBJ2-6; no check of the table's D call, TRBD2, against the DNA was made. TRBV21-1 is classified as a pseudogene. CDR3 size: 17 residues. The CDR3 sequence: CASSKKDGDSGANVLTF. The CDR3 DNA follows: TGTGCCAGCAGCAAAAAGGACGGGGACTCTGGGGCCAACGTCCTGACTTTC.

This CDR3 is CASSLSGQIYNEQFF. The CDR3 DNA reads TGTGCCAGCAGTTTATCGGGACAAATCTACAATGAGCAGTTCTTC. The gene calls are TRBV27 and TRBJ2-1, with D possibly TRBD1 on 6 matching bases. Looked up from germline, CDR1 is MNHEY and CDR2 is SMNVEV (reference sequence). This CDR3 is built from 15 residues. Trimming shortened V by 0 bases and J by 3 bases, and 9 bases separated the two germline ends.

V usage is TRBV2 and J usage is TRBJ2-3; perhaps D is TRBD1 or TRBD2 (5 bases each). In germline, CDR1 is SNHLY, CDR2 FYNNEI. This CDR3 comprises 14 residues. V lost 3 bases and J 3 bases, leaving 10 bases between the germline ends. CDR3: CASSDRERTDTQYF. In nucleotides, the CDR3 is TGTGCCAGCAGTGACAGGGAGAGGACAGATACGCAGTATTTT.

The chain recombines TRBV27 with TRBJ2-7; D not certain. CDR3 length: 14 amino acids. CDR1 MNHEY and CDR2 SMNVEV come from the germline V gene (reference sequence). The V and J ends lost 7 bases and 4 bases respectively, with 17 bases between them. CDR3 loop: CASTLEWGSYEQYF. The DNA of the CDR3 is TGTGCCAGCACCCTAGAGTGGGGTAGTTACGAGCAGTACTTC.

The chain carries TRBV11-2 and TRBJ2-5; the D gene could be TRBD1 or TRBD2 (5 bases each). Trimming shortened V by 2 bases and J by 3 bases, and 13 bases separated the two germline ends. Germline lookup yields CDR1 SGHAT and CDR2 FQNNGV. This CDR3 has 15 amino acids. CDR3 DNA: TGTGCCAGCAGCTTACGTGGGGGAGTGGAAGAGACCCAGTACTTC. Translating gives CASSLRGGVEETQYF.

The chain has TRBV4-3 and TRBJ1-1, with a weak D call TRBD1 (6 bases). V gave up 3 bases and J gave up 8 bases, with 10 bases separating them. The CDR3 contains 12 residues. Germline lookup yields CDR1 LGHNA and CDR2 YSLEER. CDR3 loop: CASSQGAREAFF. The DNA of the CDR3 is TGCGCCAGCAGCCAGGGGGCGAGAGAAGCTTTCTTT.

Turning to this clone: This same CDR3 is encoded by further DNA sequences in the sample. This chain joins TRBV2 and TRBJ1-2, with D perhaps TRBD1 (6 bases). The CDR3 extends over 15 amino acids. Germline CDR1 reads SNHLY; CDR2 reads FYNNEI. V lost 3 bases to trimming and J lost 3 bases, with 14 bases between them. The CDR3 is CASSEGGAPDYGYTF. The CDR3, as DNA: TGTGCCAGCAGTGAGGGGGGGGCACCCGACTATGGCTACACCTTC.

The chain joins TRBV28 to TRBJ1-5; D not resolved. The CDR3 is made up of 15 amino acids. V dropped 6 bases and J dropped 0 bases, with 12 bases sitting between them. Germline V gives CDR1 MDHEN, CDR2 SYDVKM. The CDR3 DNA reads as TGTGCCAGCAGCCAACGGGTTTATAGCAATCAGCCCCAGCATTTT. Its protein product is CASSQRVYSNQPQHF.

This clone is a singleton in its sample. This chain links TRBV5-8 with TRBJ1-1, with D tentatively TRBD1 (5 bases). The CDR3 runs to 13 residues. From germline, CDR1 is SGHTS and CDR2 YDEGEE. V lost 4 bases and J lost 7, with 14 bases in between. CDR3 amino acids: CASSLGQSLEAFF. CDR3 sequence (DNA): TGTGCCAGCAGCCTCGGACAAAGCCTTGAAGCTTTCTTT.

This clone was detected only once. The CDR3 DNA reads TGTGCCAGCAGTGGGGGGACAGGTGGGGATGAAAAACTGTTTTTT. Amino acids: CASSGGTGGDEKLFF. The rearrangement joins TRBV2 to TRBJ1-4, with TRBD1 matching over 8 bases. There are 15 residues in the CDR3. Germline CDR1 SNHLY, CDR2 FYNNEI. After removal of 4 bases from V and 6 bases from J, the junction contained 7 bases not matched to a gene. The full variable domain, completed using reference TRBV2 and TRBJ1-4, is EPEVTQTPSHQVTQMGQEVILRCVPISNHLYFYWYRQILGQKVEFLVSFYNNEISEKSEIFDDQFSVERPDGSNFTLKIRSTKLEDSAMYFCASSGGTGGDEKLFFGSGTQLSVL.

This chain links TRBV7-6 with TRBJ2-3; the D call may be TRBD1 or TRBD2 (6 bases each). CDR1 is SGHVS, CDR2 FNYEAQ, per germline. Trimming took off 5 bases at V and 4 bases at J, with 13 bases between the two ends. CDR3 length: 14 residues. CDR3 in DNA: TGTGCCAGCAGCAGAAACGGGGGCGCAGATACGCAGTATTTT. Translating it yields CASSRNGGADTQYF.

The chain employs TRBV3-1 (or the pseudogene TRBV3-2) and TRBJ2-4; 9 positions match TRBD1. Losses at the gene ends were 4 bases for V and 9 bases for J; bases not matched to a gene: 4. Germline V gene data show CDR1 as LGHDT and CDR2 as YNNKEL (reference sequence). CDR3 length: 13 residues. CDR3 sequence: CASSLGQGGIQYF. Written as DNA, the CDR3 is TGTGCCAGCAGCCTGGGACAGGGAGGCATTCAGTACTTC.

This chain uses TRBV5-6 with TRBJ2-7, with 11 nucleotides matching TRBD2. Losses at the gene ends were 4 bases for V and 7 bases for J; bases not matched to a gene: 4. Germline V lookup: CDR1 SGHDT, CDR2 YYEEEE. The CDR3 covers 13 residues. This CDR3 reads CASSPGLAGEQYF. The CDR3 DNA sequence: TGTGCCAGCAGCCCCGGACTAGCGGGTGAGCAGTACTTC.

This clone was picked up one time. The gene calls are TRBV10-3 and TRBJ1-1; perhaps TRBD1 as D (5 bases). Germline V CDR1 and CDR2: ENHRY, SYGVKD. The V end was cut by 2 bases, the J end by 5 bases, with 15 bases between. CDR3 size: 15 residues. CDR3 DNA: TGTGCCATCAGTGAGGGCGGGGGAGGAGGGACTGAAGCTTTCTTT. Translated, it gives CAISEGGGGGTEAFF.